Sequencing of this T cell receptor beta chain was carried out in a study of T cell changes during pregnancy in multiple sclerosis. CDR1 is MNHEY, CDR2 SVGAGI, per germline. The CDR3 spans 14 residues. V lost 6 bases, J lost 0 bases, and 9 bases lay in between. Measured with immunoSEQ multiplex PCR; TCRdb has only the in-frame clones, and not every one. The table includes tens of thousands of clones, roughly 91% detected once. The TCR comes from a female donor with multiple sclerosis, enrolled in a pregnancy study. Sequenced material: CD4+ T cells from peripheral blood mononuclear cells, taken in the third trimester of pregnancy. This rearrangement joins TRBV6-5 to TRBJ1-5; no definite D call. The CDR3 loop reads CASSRGDSNQPQHF. The CDR3 DNA sequence: TGTGCCAGCAGCCGCGGGGATAGCAATCAGCCCCAGCATTTT.